The TCR beta chain described here comes from a study of radiotherapy plus CTLA-4 blockade in lung cancer (dated by TCRdb to the late 2010s). Turning to the overall study: Objective responses were observed in about a sixth of enrolled patients, and disease control was achieved in less than 40%. Overall study outcomes, separate from this receptor: Early dynamic changes in blood T cell clones, together with increased serum interferon-beta after radiation, were reported as the strongest predictors of response. After treatment with radiotherapy and ipilimumab, TCR clones that originated in tumors expanded in peripheral blood.

Libraries were prepared through the immunoSEQ multiplex PCR assay. TCRdb took this table from immuneACCESS and kept in-frame rearrangements with V and J called. Such tables lack part of the clones; where checked against another copy, unresolved V genes explain under half of the gap, and the rest is unexplained. For this sample the table gives tens of thousands of clones, of which about 83% were detected only once. The ten largest clones take up around 0.9% of the sample. There are a few counts of this clone. Its antigen is still unknown. The sample holds no much larger clone one base away, and base qualities are not on file. CDR1 and CDR2 are read off the germline V gene (reference sequence) as SGHNT and YYREEE. V gives up 1 base and J gives up 3 bases, and the segment between their germline ends measures 8 bases. The CDR3 spans 13 residues, from the cysteine through the phenylalanine. The DNA shown is the 39-base CDR3, in frame from base 1.

The study evaluated CTLA-4 blockade (ipilimumab) given together with focal radiation therapy in patients who had chemo-refractory metastatic non-small-cell lung cancer. The sample here was peripheral blood, taken from a patient treated with radiotherapy plus ipilimumab. The V gene is TRBV5-4 and the J gene is TRBJ2-7, with TRBD1 tentatively as D gene (6 bases match). The sequence was collected from a human donor with non-small cell lung cancer who had stable disease on radiotherapy plus ipilimumab. CDR3 reads: CASSLTGIYEQYF. The DNA is as follows: TGTGCCAGCAGCTTGACAGGGATCTACGAGCAGTACTTC.